This TCR beta chain was retrieved from a study of T cells in Graves' hyperthyroidism and ophthalmopathy. Uncontrolled infections, other autoimmune diseases, pregnancy or lactation led to exclusion of patients. An approximately 9.4 ml volume of fresh peripheral blood provided the PBMCs. The sample holds many counts of this clonotype. The source material, RNA transcripts, was used to amplify TCR beta CDR3 regions. HTBI primers were used for first-round RT-PCR of the TCR CDR3. Each CDR3 protein gets one entry after TCRdb re-called the multiplex PCR reads with MiXCR. The sample lists around 270,000 distinct CDR3 sequences; less than 20% were seen once. The receptor was isolated from a man over 45 with Graves' ophthalmopathy. Source material: blood.

The CDR3 loop reads CASSEGSGEAFF. In DNA, the CDR3 is TGTGCCAGCAGTGAAGGGTCAGGTGAAGCTTTCTTT. The V gene is TRBV2, the J gene TRBJ1-1; D call uncertain. V was pared by 1 base and J by 7 bases, with 7 bases between. Germline loops: CDR1 SNHLY, CDR2 FYNNEI. The CDR3 is made up of 12 amino acids.